This TCR beta chain was documented in a study of molecular identifiers for immune sequencing clone quantification (dated by TCRdb to 2016 to 2018). Looking at the study overall: For a replicate experiment, the RNA from either approximately 20,000 or 100,000 naive CD8 T cells was divided into five aliquots, and four of those aliquots went on to sequencing. CD8 T cells were used in a methods study to benchmark molecular-identifier clustering-based TCR repertoire sequencing (MIDCIRS) and TCR RNA copy counting.

CDR1 and CDR2, looked up from the germline V gene, are SGHRS and YFSETQ. The V end loses 2 bases and the J end loses 4 bases, and a stretch of 12 bases separates them. The CDR3 starts with the cysteine, ends with the phenylalanine, and has 14 residues. Here the CDR3 DNA is all that survives: 42 bases in frame from base 1. This clonotype has a count of ten or more. Its antigen specificity is not known. Base qualities are not at hand, and no much larger clone is one base apart. Libraries of naive CD8 T cells were built from approximately 20,000 to 1,000,000 sorted cells, with 10%, 30% or 50% of the purified RNA used. On a BD FACSAria II, naive CD8 T cells were FACS-sorted as CD8+CD4-CCR7+CD45RA+ and collected into RLT Plus buffer. To test detection sensitivity, Jurkat RNA equal to around 11 TCR copies was added to samples of about 17,000-1,100,000 naive CD8 T cells. CD8 T cells were enriched using RosetteSep CD8+ T Cell Enrichment Cocktail and Ficoll-Paque, and the enriched cells then underwent ACK red cell lysis.

Results the study describes overall, beyond this receptor: Modeling gave approximately 3 recovered TCR RNA copies per cell versus 8 to 10 by digital PCR, implying 25% to 30% capture efficiency. When barcode sub-clustering was not used, chimeric consensus sequences inflated TCR diversity, with chimeras reaching as high as 47%. Spiked-in Jurkat TCR RNA equal to a single cell's worth was reported to be detectable even within 1,100,000 naive CD8 T cells. Highly expanded clone sizes could be underestimated because identical TCR molecules may share a barcode. In CMV-specific effector cells, clones with more than 20 RNA copies contained over 98% of molecules, whereas in naive cells such clones contained under 1% of molecules. Spiked-in Jurkat TCR RNA (10 copies' worth), which is not part of the donor repertoire, was contained in the naive libraries.

The method was PCR. The sequencer listed for this sample is Illumina HiSeq 4000. Bulk TCR libraries were made following a previously described method, with the TCR primers given in Table S5. Total RNA was purified with the Qiagen AllPrep DNA/RNA kit. Before analysis, reads from multiple sequencing runs of the same library were pooled. From the authors' description of their analysis: Reads were retained only if their TCR constant sequence matched exactly, and those retained reads were trimmed to 150 nt and grouped according to their 12-nt molecular barcodes. Reads inside each barcode group were sub-clustered using a 15% Levenshtein threshold, and a quality-weighted consensus sequence was constructed for each RNA molecule. Non-functional sequences were removed, as were lower-count sequences one edit away from another. Based on a fit of two negative binomial distributions, barcode sub-clusters having less than 20% of the maximum read count were discarded. TCRdb's own reprocessing of the public reads used fastp at Q25 and MiXCR and kept productive beta chains. Records with the same CDR3 protein are collapsed into one entry carrying the most frequent genes and DNA. The V and J calls and clone size are TCRdb's, not the authors'. Across this sample there are 80,000 to 95,000 distinct CDR3 sequences, with around 20% seen only once. The ten largest clonotypes hold roughly 0.89% of the sample.

The chain is assembled from TRBV5-1 and TRBJ1-1, with the D gene not confidently named. Material: naive CD8+ T cells from blood, with Jurkat cell RNA spiked in. The cell subset or site tag for this specimen amounts to: FACS-sorted CD8+CD4-CCR7+CD45RA+ naive T cells. This clonotype was obtained from a human donor in good health. Some libraries in this study had Jurkat cell RNA spiked in. The nucleotide sequence reads as follows: TGCGCCAGCAGCTTACTCGAACTGGGCACTGAAGCTTTCTTT. It encodes CASSLLELGTEAFF.